The 13 T cell receptor beta chains below come from one sample, sequenced in a study of read filtering for tumor transcriptome and immune sequencing. From roughly 0.4 ug of RNA, a library with molecular barcoded alpha/delta and beta/gamma adaptors was made. TCRdb called the reads again in MiXCR, with one record for every CDR3 protein. The profile shows about 37,000 distinct CDR3 sequences, roughly an eighth of them singletons. Sample: a population of CD138-negative cells sorted from bone marrow. These receptors came from a donor aged 40 or older with multiple myeloma.

This clonotype was recorded at least ten times. The V and J genes are TRBV19 and TRBJ2-5; TRBD2 matches 11 bases. Trimming took 5 bases from V and 4 from J; bases not matched to a gene: 6. The CDR3 sequence is 15 residues long. The germline V gene has CDR1 LNHDA and CDR2 SQIVND (reference sequence). CDR3 in amino acids: CASSPYSGRGETQYF. CDR3 nucleotide sequence: TGTGCCAGTAGTCCTTATAGCGGGAGGGGAGAGACCCAGTACTTC.

Note on this clonotype: It is likely a read error: a sequence one base away is far more abundant. The CDR3 here is CATRGHRAEAFF. In DNA, the CDR3 is TGTGCCACAAGGGGCCACAGGGCTGAAGCTTTCTTT. The chain combines TRBV6-5 with TRBJ1-1, with D tentatively TRBD1 (6 bases). The CDR3 extends over 12 amino acids. V was clipped by 10 bases and J by 6 bases, with 15 bases between them. CDR1 and CDR2 (germline): MNHEY, SVGAGI.

There are many counts of this clonotype. The chain recombines TRBV20-1 with TRBJ2-5; TRBD2 agrees at 13 bases. Germline V gene data show CDR1 as DFQATT and CDR2 as SNEGSKA (reference sequence). This CDR3 region has 18 residues. The trim removed 6 bases at V and 5 bases at J, leaving 18 bases unmatched. The CDR3 coding sequence is TGCAGTGCCAAGGAACGACTAGCGGGAGGAGGGGCCCAGGAGACCCAGTACTTC. This translates into CSAKERLAGGGAQETQYF.

In regard to this clonotype: This may come from a read error, since a much larger clone is one base off. The chain recombines TRBV6-5 with TRBJ2-3, with 8 bases matching TRBD1. Germline V gene lookup returns CDR1 MNHEY and CDR2 SVGAGI. The CDR3 spans 16 residues. In DNA, the CDR3 is TGTGCCAGCAGTTACTCGAAACAGGGGGGCGGAGATACGCTGTATTTT. It specifies CASSYSKQGGGDTLYF.

This clonotype was observed a handful of times. A much larger clone lies a single base off, so this may be a read error. The rearrangement joins TRBV5-1 to TRBJ2-7; perhaps D is TRBD1 or TRBD2 (6 bases each). The CDR3 consists of 13 residues. Germline CDR1 reads SGHRS; CDR2 reads YFSETQ. V lost 7 bases to trimming and J lost 2 bases, with 13 bases between them. The CDR3: CASGRGPAYEQYF. CDR3 DNA: TGCGCCAGCGGCCGGGGGCCCGCCTACGAGCAGTACTTC. The full variable domain, its missing parts supplied by reference TRBV5-1 and TRBJ2-7, is KAGVTQTPRYLIKTRGQQVTLSCSPISGHRSVSWYQQTPGQGLQFLFEYFSETQRNKGNFPGRFSGRQFSNSRSEMNVSTLELGDSALYLCASGRGPAYEQYFGPGTRLTVT.

This clonotype has ten or more counts. The chain recombines TRBV5-1 with TRBJ2-2, with TRBD1 identical over 8 bases. The CDR3 runs to 15 residues. The J segment lost 1 base and the V segment lost 4 bases, leaving 3 bases of the junction unmatched. Germline lookup yields CDR1 SGHRS and CDR2 YFSETQ. The CDR3 spells CASSVGQGNTGELFF. The CDR3 nucleotides read TGCGCCAGCAGCGTCGGACAGGGGAACACCGGGGAGCTGTTTTTT.

About this clonotype: This may be a read error: a much more frequent sequence differs by one nucleotide. V is TRBV20-1 and J is TRBJ1-1, with D hard to call. The CDR3 extends over 13 amino acids. Germline V gene data show CDR1 as DFQATT and CDR2 as SNEGSKA (reference sequence). The ends were cut back, 8 bases at V and 1 base at J, with 14 bases in the middle. The DNA of the CDR3 is TGCAGTACTGAGACAAACCAGAACACTGAAGCTTTCTTT. This encodes CSTETNQNTEAFF.

This clonotype was detected ten times or more. V usage is TRBV4-1 and J usage is TRBJ2-3; D is unclear. The CDR3 is made up of 12 amino acids. The germline CDR1 and CDR2 sequences are MGHRA and YSYEKL. The germline V and J ends were trimmed by 1 base and 6 bases, with 5 bases remaining between them. The CDR3 sequence: CASSQVRDTQYF. In DNA, the CDR3 is TGCGCCAGCAGCCAAGTTAGGGATACGCAGTATTTT.

The chain couples TRBV11-3 to TRBJ2-1; D is possibly TRBD2 (5 bases). This CDR3 has 15 amino acids. Germline V gene data show CDR1 as SGHNT and CDR2 as YENEEA. V shed 3 bases and J shed 4 bases, with 13 bases lying between them. CDR3 sequence (DNA): TGTGCCAGCAGCTTCCGAAGCGGAGATTACAATGAGCAGTTCTTC. It yields the protein CASSFRSGDYNEQFF.

This rearrangement joins TRBV4-3 to TRBJ2-3; 9 bases are shared with TRBD1. CDR3 size: 14 residues. J lost 5 bases, V lost 4 bases, and 4 bases had no gene match. The germline V gene has CDR1 LGHNA and CDR2 YSLEER. The CDR3 coding sequence is TGCGCCAGCAGCCCCCGACAGGGGGGAGATACGCAGTATTTT. It encodes CASSPRQGGDTQYF.

This clonotype was counted ten times or more. V gene TRBV5-1 combines with J gene TRBJ2-7; TRBD1 matches 7 bases. Trimming cost V 4 bases and J 5 bases; bases outside gene matches: 9. The germline CDR1 and CDR2 sequences are SGHRS and YFSETQ. The CDR3 sequence is 14 residues long. The CDR3 DNA sequence: TGCGCCAGCAGCCGAAAGGGGGCCGACAACGAGCAGTACTTC. This sequence encodes CASSRKGADNEQYF.

This clonotype was seen ten or more times. V and J are TRBV6-5 and TRBJ2-1; a weak D match, TRBD1 (5 bases). The CDR3 runs 15 residues. V was clipped by 0 bases and J by 3 bases, with 9 bases between them. Germline V gives CDR1 MNHEY, CDR2 SVGAGI. CDR3 in DNA: TGTGCCAGCAGTTACTCATCGGACAACTACAATGAGCAGTTCTTC. Its translation: CASSYSSDNYNEQFF.

With regard to this clonotype: It differs at one base from a far larger clone, so likely a read error. V and J are TRBV7-2 and TRBJ2-3; tentative D call: TRBD1 (5 bases). The germline V gene encodes CDR1 SGHTA and CDR2 FQGNSA. This CDR3 region has 12 residues. The CDR3 sequence is CASSLDTDSQYF. CDR3 nucleotide sequence: TGTGCCAGCAGCCTGGACACAGATTCGCAGTATTTT.